The text below deals with one TCR beta chain. The junction does not match germline at one end; this may be a read error. The data belong to a study of tumor-infiltrating lymphocytes in primary liver carcinoma. A primer matching the constant region was used to make TCR beta cDNA from approximately 0.45 ug of total RNA. Slightly modified ARM-PCR, run as three nested multiplex PCR rounds, produced the TCR beta libraries. The two initial PCR rounds, 9 to 11 cycles each, used TRBV1-TRBV30 forward and C-beta reverse primers. Each CDR3 protein gets one entry after TCRdb re-called the multiplex PCR reads with MiXCR. The sample contains about 200,000 distinct CDR3 sequences, around 60% of which appear only once. Germline assignment: CDR1 MNHNY and CDR2 SVGAGI (reference sequence). CDR3 length: 16 residues. It was unsorted whole blood that yielded blood RNA, and germline DNA was also extracted. Sampling before surgery obtained roughly 4 milliliters of peripheral blood.

The sequence came from an older woman with primary liver carcinoma and hepatitis B virus infection. The sample comprised peripheral blood. The chain employs TRBV6-6 and TRBJ2-2, with a possible D match to TRBD1 (5 bases). The chain's CDR3 is CATSYLVTANTGELFF. The CDR3 region has the DNA TGTGCCACCAGTTACTTAGTGACAGCCAACACCGGGGAGCTGTTTTTT.